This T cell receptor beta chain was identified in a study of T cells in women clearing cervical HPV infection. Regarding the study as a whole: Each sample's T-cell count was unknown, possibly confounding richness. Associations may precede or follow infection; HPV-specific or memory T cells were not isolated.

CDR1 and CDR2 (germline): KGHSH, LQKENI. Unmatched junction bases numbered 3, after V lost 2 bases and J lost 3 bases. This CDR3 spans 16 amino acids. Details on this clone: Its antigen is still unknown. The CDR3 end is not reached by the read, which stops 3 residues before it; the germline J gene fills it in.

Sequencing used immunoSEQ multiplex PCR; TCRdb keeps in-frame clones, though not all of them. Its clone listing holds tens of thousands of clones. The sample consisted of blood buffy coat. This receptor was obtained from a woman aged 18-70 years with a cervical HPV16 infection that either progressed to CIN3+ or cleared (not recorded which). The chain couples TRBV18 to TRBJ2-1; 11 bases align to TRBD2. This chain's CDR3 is CASSPAGTSGYNEQFF. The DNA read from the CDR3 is TGTGCCAGCTCACCAGCCGGGACTAGCGGCTACAATGAG.